This entry is about one TCR beta chain. This clone has a single count. The target of this receptor is not known. Base qualities are not provided; no much larger clone lies one nucleotide away. The data are from a study of shared clonotypes between healthy human individuals (dated by TCRdb to about 2020). Context from the whole study: The cohort comprised a couple of women and a few men aged 18 to 49 years. Blood TCR repertoires of about 5 healthy adults were deeply sequenced to estimate repertoire size and the extent of clonotype sharing between individuals. To increase sequencing depth and limit assay-specific biases, different laboratories used diverse techniques to prepare libraries and sequence TCR repertoires. Leukapheresis yielded between about 0.85 and 10 billion PBMCs per donor. For each donor, CD4 naive and CD4 memory were each given three plates, CD8 naive was given two plates, and CD8 memory was given one plate. Here is what the overall study found, with its caveats: Even with the large sequencing depth, rarefaction of the sorted-subset datasets indicated that sequencing was incomplete. Around 5% of naive CD4, roughly 3.5% of naive CD8, 2.3% of memory CD4, and about 0.4% of memory CD8 clonotypes were shared across several donors. Estimated clonotype richness was generally larger for naive than for memory subsets. Sampling was restricted to blood, and TCR repertoires in tissue are likely to differ from TCR repertoires in blood. Because the study included a small number of donors, the genetic and exposure-history diversity represented was limited. Based on pairwise subsampling, the degree of clonotype sharing among donors was expected to be affected by sequencing depth. Clonotypes shared by all four sorted-subset donors showed higher generation probabilities than non-shared clonotypes.

For the CD8 naive samples, CD45RO-negative cells were positively selected for CCR7, yielding a CD45RA+CCR7+ population from which TemRA cells were excluded. The donors were healthy, HIV-negative adults who had no recently reported acute infections or vaccinations. Every donor was a Caucasian adult residing in Nashville, Tennessee, USA. Blood was obtained by leukapheresis, after which PBMCs were separated by Ficoll-Histopaque density gradient centrifugation and cryopreserved in liquid nitrogen vapor phase. Analytical flow cytometry was used to check the purity and quantity of each magnetically sorted T cell population. Genomic DNA was isolated from each sorted fraction and quantified by UV absorbance on a Nanodrop 2000c. From the cysteine through the phenylalanine, the CDR3 covers 15 amino acids. The DNA shown is the 45-base CDR3, in frame from base 1. Trimming takes 8 bases off V and 3 bases off J; junction bases not matched to a gene: 11. CDR1 and CDR2 are read off the germline V gene as SNHLY and FYNNEI.

Using the deep immunoSEQ assay, multiplex PCR amplified TCR CDR3 regions from genomic DNA. Genomic DNA extracted from each cell subset was distributed evenly over all wells of several immunoSEQ 96-well plates, and each plate served as one replicate. For sorted subsets, approximately 0.2 ug of genomic DNA, equivalent to 25,000 to 35,000 T cell genomes, went into each replicate PCR. The purified libraries were quantified using a Qubit 3.0 fluorometer, sized with a Bioanalyzer 2100, and then quantified again using the KAPA Library Quantification kit. Every immunoSEQ 96-well plate was sequenced on a dedicated single-read 150-cycle Illumina NextSeq 550 flow cell. Regarding the original processing steps: Because the immunoSEQ output included only junctional sequences and no quality scores, the filtering could not be the same as the filtering used for full-length reads. Sequences were annotated with PyIR, a Python wrapper for IgBLAST v1.9, using IMGT germline references to assign V/J genes and CDR3. Any read was removed if the V/J assignment was weak (E-value above 1e-6), the CDR3 was missing, or the read contained stop codons, out-of-frame junctions, or ambiguous translated residues. V3J clonotypes were defined as sequences sharing the same inferred V gene, J gene, and CDR3 amino acid sequence. Percentage overlap between repertoires was calculated by dividing the number of shared unique clonotypes by the size of the smaller repertoire. RTK rarefaction, the Chao1 estimator, and Recon v2.1 estimates of unobserved clonotypes were used to assess repertoire richness. Generation probabilities were computed with OLGA for all TCRbeta clonotypes obtained by the gDNA method from several donors. TCRdb retrieved this table from immuneACCESS and kept in-frame rearrangements only. Not all clones are present; in checked studies, unresolved V genes account for under half, and no reason is known for the remainder. That table furnishes V, J and clone size, whereas the DNA furnished D and trimming. The sample table holds roughly 850,000 clones, of which about 96% were seen once. Of the sample, over 0.2% falls within the top ten clones.

This receptor was identified in a man younger than 40 in good health. Sequenced: naive CD8+ T cells sorted from blood. Sample cell subset or site, as interpreted from the label and publication: CD45RA+CCR7+. The sequence links TRBV2 to TRBJ2-7; 9 central bases correspond to TRBD2. The DNA sequence follows: TGTGCCAGCCAAGCATACAGCGGGAGGATCTACGAGCAGTACTTC. The translation is CASQAYSGRIYEQYF.